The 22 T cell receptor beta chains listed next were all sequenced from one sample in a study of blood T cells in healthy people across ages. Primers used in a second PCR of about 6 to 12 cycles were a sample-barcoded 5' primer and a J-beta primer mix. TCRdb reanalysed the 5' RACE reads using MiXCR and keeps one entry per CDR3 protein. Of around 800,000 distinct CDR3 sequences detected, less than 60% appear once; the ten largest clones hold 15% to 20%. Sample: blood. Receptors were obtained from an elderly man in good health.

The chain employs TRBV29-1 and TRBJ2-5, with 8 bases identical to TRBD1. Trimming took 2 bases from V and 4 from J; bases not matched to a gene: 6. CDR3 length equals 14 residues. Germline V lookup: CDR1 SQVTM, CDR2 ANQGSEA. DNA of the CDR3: TGCAGCGTTGAAAGGACAGGGTACGGAGAGACCCAGTACTTC. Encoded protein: CSVERTGYGETQYF.

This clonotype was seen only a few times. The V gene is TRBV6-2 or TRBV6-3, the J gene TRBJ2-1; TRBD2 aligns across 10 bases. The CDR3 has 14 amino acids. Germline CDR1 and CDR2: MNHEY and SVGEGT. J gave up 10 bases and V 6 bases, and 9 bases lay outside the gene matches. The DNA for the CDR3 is TGTGCCAGCAGGAAAGGACTAGCGGTGTGGGAGCAGTTCTTC. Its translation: CASRKGLAVWEQFF.

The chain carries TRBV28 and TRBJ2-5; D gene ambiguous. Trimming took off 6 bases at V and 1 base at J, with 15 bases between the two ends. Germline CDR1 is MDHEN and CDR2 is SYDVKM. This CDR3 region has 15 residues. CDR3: CASRRSFRGQETQYF. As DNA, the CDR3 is TGTGCCAGCAGACGTAGCTTCCGTGGCCAAGAGACCCAGTACTTC.

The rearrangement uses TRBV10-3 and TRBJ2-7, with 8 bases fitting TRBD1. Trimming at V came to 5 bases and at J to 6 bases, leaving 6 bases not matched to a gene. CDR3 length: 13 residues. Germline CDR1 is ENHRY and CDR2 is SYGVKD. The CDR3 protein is CAISRTGMAEQYF. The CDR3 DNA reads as TGTGCCATCAGTAGGACAGGGATGGCCGAGCAGTACTTC.

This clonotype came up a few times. CDR3 DNA sequence: TGTGCCAGCAGTGACAGAAGCTATGGCTACACCTTC. It is translated as CASSDRSYGYTF. The V and J genes are TRBV28 and TRBJ1-2; weak D call: TRBD1 (5 bases). Germline V lookup: CDR1 MDHEN, CDR2 SYDVKM. V was cut by 5 bases and J by 4 bases, with 8 bases left in between. CDR3 length: 12 residues.

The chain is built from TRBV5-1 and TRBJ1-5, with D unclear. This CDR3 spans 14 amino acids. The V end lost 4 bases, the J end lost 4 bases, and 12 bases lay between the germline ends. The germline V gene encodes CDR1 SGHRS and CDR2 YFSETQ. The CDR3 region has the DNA TGCGCCAGCAGCATCGGGATCCCTAATCAGCCCCAGCATTTT. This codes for CASSIGIPNQPQHF.

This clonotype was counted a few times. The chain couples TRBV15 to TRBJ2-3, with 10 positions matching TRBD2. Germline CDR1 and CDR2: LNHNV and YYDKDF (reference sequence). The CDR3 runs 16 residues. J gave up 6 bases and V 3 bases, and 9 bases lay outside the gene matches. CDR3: CATSRSGLAGADTQYF. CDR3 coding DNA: TGTGCCACCAGCAGGAGTGGGCTAGCGGGAGCGGATACGCAGTATTTT.

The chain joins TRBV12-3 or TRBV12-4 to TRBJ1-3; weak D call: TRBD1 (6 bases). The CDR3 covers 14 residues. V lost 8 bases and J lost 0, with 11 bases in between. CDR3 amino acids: CASGQTSSGNTIYF. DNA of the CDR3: TGTGCCAGCGGACAGACTAGCTCTGGAAACACCATATATTTT.

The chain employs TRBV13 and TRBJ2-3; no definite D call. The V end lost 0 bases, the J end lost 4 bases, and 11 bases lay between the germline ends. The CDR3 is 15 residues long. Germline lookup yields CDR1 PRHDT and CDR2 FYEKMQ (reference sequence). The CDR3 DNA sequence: TGTGCCAGCAGCTTAGGTCTAAGGTTCCCAGATACGCAGTATTTT. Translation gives CASSLGLRFPDTQYF.

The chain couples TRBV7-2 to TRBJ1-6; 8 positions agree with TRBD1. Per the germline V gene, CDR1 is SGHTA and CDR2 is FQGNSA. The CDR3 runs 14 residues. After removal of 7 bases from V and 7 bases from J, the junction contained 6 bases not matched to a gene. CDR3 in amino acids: CASKAGQGNSPLHF. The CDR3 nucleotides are TGTGCCAGCAAGGCCGGACAGGGAAATTCACCCCTCCACTTT.

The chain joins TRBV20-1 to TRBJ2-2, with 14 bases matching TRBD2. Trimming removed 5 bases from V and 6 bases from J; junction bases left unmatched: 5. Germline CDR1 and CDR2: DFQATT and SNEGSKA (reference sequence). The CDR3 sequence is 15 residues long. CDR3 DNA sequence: TGCAGTGCTCCGACTAGCGGGAGGGTGGCCGGGGAGCTGTTTTTT. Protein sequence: CSAPTSGRVAGELFF.

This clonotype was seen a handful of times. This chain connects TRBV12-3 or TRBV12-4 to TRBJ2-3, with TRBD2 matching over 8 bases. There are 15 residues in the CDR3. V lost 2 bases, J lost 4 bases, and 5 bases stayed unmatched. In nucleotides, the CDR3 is TGTGCCAGCAGTTTAAGCGGGAGTCGGGCAGATACGCAGTATTTT. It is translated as CASSLSGSRADTQYF.

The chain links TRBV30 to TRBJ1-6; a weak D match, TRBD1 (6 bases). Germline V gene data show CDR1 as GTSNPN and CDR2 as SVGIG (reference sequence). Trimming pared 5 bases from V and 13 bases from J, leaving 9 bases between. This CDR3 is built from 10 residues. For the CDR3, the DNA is TGTGCCTGGGGGGGGCCTCCCCTCCACTTT. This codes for CAWGGPPLHF.

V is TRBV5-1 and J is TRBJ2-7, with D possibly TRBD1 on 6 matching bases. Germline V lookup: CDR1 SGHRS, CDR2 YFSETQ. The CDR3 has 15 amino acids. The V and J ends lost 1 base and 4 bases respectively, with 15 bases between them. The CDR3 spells CASSLSARGEYEQYF. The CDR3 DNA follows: TGCGCCAGCAGCTTGTCCGCCAGGGGTGAGTACGAGCAGTACTTC.

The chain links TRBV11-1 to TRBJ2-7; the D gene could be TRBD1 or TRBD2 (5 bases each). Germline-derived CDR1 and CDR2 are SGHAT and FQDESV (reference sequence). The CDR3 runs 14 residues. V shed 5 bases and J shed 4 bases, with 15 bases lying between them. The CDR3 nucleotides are TGTGCCAGCAGCCGGAAGGGACGAAGGTACGAGCAGTACTTC. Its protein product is CASSRKGRRYEQYF.

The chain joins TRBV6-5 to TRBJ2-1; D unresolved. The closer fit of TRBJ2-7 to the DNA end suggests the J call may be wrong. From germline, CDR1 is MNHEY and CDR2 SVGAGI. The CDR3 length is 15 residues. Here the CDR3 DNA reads TGTGCCAGCAGTGACCCCCTCGGGCCCTACAATGAGCAGTACTTC. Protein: CASSDPLGPYNEQYF.

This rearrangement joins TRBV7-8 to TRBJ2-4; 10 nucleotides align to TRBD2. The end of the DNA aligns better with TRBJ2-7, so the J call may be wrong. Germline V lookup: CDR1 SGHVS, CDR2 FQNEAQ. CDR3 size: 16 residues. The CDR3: CASSSLPSGRAYEQYF. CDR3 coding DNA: TGTGCCAGCAGCAGCCTCCCTAGCGGGAGAGCCTACGAGCAGTACTTC.

This CDR3 reads CSVEGAGTGTFYGYTF. The CDR3 DNA reads TGCAGCGTTGAAGGGGCCGGCACAGGGACCTTCTATGGCTACACCTTC. J is TRBJ1-2 and V is TRBV29-1; D might be TRBD1 (6 bases). The CDR3 sequence is 16 residues long. The germline gives CDR1 SQVTM, CDR2 ANQGSEA. The V end was cut by 1 base, the J end by 4 bases, with 19 bases between.

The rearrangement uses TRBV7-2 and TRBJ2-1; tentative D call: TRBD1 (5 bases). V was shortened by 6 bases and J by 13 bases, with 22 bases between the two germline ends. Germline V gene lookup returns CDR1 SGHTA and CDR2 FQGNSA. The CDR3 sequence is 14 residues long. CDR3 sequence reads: CASRPGLYQETQFF. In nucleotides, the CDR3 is TGTGCCAGCAGACCAGGGTTGTACCAAGAGACCCAGTTCTTC. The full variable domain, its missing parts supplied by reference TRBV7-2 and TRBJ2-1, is GAGVSQSPSNKVTEKGKDVELRCDPISGHTALYWYRQSLGQGLEFLIYFQGNSAPDKSGLPSDRFSAERTGGSVSTLTIQRTQQEDSAVYLCASRPGLYQETQFFGPGTRLTVL.

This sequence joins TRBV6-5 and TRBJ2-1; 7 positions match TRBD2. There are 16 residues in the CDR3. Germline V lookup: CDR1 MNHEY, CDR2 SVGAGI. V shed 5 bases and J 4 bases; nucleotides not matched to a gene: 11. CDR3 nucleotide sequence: TGTGCCAGCAGTCGATCAACTAGCGCGGTATACAATGAGCAGTTCTTC. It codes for CASSRSTSAVYNEQFF.

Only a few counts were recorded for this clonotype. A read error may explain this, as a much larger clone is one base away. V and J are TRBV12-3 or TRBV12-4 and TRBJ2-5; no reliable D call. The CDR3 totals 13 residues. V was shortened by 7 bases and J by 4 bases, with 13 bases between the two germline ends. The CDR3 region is CASTALIRETQYF. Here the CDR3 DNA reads TGTGCCAGCACCGCTCTGATTAGAGAGACCCAGTACTTC.

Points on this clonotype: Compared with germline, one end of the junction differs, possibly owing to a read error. CDR3 loop: CANSSLAGEETQYF. Written as DNA, the CDR3 is TGTGCCAACAGTTCCTTAGCGGGAGAGGAGACCCAGTACTTC. V gene TRBV6-5 combines with J gene TRBJ2-5, with 9 positions matching TRBD2. Germline CDR1 is MNHEY and CDR2 is SVGAGI. The CDR3 extends over 14 amino acids.